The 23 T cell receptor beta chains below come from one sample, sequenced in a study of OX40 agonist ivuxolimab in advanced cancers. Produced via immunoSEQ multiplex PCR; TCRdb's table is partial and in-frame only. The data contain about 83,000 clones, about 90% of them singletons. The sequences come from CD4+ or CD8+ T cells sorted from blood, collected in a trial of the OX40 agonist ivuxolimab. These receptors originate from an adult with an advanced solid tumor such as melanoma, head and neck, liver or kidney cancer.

The CDR3 sequence is CASLAPNYGYTF. CDR3 sequence (DNA): TGTGCCAGCTTGGCCCCTAACTATGGCTACACCTTC. This rearrangement joins TRBV28 to TRBJ1-2; D is uncertain. Germline assignment: CDR1 MDHEN and CDR2 SYDVKM. This CDR3 has 12 residues. Trimming removed 8 bases from V and 0 bases from J, with 7 bases in between.

This CDR3 is CASSINPRDYGYTF. As DNA, the CDR3 is TGTGCCAGTAGTATCAACCCCAGGGACTATGGCTACACCTTC. The chain joins TRBV19 to TRBJ1-2, with TRBD1 as a possible D gene (5 bases). CDR3 length: 14 amino acids. V gave up 3 bases and J gave up 3 bases, with 11 bases separating them. Germline V CDR1 and CDR2: LNHDA, SQIVND (reference sequence).

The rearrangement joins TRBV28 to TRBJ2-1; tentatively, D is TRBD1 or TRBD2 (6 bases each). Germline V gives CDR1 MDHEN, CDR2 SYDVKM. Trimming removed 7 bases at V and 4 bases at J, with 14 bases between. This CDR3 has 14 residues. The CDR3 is CASIAGQRYNEQFF. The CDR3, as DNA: TGTGCCAGCATTGCGGGACAAAGATACAATGAGCAGTTCTTC. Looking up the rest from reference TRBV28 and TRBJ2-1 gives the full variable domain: DVKVTQSSRYLVKRTGEKVFLECVQDMDHENMFWYRQDPGLGLRLIYFSYDVKMKEKGDIPEGYSVSREKKERFSLILESASTNQTSMYLCASIAGQRYNEQFFGPGTRLTVL.

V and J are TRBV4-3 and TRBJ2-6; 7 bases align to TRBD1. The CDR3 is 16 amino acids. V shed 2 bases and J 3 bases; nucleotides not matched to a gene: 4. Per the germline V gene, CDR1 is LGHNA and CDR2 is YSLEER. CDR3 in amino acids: CASSQTDRRGANVLTF. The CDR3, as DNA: TGCGCCAGCAGCCAAACGGACAGGCGTGGGGCCAACGTCCTGACTTTC.

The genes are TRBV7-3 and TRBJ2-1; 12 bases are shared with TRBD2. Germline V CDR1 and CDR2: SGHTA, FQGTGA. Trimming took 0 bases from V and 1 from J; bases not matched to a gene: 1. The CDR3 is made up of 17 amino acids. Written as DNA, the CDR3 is TGTGCCAGCAGCTTAACCGGGACTAGCGGGTCCTACAATGAGCAGTTCTTC. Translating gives CASSLTGTSGSYNEQFF.

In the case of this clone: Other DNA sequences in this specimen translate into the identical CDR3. The CDR3 DNA is TGTGCCAGCTCAGGACGGTCCGGGGCTCAGGGAGACTCACCCCTCCACTTT. The encoded protein is CASSGRSGAQGDSPLHF. The chain employs TRBV18 and TRBJ1-6, with D maybe TRBD1 (5 bases). CDR1 is KGHSH and CDR2 is LQKENI in the germline V gene. The CDR3 covers 17 residues. Trimming pared 5 bases from V and 10 bases from J, leaving 24 bases between.

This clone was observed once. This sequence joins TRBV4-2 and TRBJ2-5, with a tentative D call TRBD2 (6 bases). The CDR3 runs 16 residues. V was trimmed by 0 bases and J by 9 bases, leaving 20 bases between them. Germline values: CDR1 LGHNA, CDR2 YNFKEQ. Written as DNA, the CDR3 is TGTGCCAGCAGCCAAGAGGAGGGTAACTCACTGCTCCCCCAGTACTTC. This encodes CASSQEEGNSLLPQYF.

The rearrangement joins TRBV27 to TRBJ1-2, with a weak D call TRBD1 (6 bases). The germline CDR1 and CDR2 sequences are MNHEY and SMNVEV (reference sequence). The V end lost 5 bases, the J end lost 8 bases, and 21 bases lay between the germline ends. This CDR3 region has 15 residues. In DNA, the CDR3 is TGTGCCAGCAGTCCAACAAACAGGGATCCGTACGGCTACACCTTC. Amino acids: CASSPTNRDPYGYTF.

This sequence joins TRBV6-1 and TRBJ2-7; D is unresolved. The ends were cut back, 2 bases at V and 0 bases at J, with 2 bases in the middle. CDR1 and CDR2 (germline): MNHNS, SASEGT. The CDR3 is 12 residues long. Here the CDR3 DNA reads TGTGCCAGCAGTGAAAGCTCCTACGAGCAGTACTTC. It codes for CASSESSYEQYF.

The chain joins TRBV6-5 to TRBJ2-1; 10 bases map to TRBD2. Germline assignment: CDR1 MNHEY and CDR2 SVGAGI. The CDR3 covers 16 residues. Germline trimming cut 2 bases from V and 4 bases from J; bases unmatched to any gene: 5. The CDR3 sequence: CASSYQLAGAYNEQFF. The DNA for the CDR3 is TGTGCCAGCAGTTACCAGCTAGCGGGGGCTTACAATGAGCAGTTCTTC.

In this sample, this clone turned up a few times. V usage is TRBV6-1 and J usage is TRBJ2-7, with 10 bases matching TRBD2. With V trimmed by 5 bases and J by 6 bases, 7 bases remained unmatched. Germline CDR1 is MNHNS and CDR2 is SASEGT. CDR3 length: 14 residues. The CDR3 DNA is TGTGCCAGCAGTTTAAGCGGGAGGGCCTCCGAGCAGTACGTC. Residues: CASSLSGRASEQYV.

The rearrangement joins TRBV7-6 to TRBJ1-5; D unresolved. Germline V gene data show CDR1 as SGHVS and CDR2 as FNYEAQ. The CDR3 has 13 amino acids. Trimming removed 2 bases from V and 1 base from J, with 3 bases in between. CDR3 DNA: TGTGCCAGCAGCTTAAAAAGCAATCAGCCCCAGCATTTT. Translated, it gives CASSLKSNQPQHF.

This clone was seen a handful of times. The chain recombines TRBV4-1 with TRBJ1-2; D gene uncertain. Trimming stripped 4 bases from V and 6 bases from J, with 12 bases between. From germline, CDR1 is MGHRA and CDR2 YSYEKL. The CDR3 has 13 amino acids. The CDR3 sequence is CASSRPEQDGYTF. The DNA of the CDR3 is TGCGCCAGCAGCCGGCCGGAGCAAGATGGCTACACCTTC.

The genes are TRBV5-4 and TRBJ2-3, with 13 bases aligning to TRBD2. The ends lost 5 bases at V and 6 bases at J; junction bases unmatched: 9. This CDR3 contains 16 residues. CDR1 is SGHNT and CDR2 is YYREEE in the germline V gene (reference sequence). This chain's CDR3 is CASRSRTSGSADTQYF. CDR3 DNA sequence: TGTGCCAGCAGATCCAGGACTAGCGGGAGCGCGGATACGCAGTATTTT.

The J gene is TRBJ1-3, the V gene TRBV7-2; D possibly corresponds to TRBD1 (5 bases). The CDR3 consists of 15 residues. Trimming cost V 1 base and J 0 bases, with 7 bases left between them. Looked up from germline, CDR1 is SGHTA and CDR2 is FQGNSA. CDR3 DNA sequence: TGTGCCAGCAGCTTAGGGGGGTACTCTGGAAACACCATATATTTT. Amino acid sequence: CASSLGGYSGNTIYF.

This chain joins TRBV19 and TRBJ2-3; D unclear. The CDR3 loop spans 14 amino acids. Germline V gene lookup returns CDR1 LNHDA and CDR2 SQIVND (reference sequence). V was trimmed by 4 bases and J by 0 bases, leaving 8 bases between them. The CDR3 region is CASSSSSSTDTQYF. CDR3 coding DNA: TGTGCCAGTAGTAGCTCATCTAGCACAGATACGCAGTATTTT. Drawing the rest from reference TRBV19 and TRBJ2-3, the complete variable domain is DGGITQSPKYLFRKEGQNVTLSCEQNLNHDAMYWYRQDPGQGLRLIYYSQIVNDFQKGDIAEGYSVSREKKESFPLTVTSAQKNPTAFYLCASSSSSSTDTQYFGPGTRLTVL.

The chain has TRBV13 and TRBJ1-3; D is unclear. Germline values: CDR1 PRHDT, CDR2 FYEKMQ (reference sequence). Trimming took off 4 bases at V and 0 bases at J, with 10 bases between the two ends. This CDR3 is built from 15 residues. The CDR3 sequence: CASSSGLLSGNTIYF. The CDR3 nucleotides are TGTGCCAGCAGCTCAGGACTGCTCTCTGGAAACACCATATATTTT.

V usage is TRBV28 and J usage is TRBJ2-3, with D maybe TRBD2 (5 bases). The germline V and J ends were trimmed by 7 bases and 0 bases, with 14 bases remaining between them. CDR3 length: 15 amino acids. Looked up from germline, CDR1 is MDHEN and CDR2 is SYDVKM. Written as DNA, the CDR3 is TGTGCCAGCATCCCCTCCGGGGAGAGCACAGATACGCAGTATTTT. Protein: CASIPSGESTDTQYF.

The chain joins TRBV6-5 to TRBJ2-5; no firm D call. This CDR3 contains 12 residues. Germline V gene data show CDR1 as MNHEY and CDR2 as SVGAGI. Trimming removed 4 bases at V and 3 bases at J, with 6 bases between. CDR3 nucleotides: TGTGCCAGCAGTTCCAACGAAGAGACCCAGTACTTC. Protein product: CASSSNEETQYF.

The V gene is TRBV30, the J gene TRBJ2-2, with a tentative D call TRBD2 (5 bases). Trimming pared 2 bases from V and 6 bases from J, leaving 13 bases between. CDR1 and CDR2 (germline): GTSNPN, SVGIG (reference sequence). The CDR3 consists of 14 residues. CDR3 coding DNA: TGTGCCTGGAGTAGGCTAGCCCCCGCCGGGGAGCTGTTTTTT. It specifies CAWSRLAPAGELFF.

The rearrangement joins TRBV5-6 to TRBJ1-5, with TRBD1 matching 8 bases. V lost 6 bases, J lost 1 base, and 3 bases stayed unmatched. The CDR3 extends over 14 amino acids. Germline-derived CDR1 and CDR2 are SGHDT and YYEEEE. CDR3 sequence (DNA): TGTGCCAGCACCCAGGGGGCGAGCAATCAGCCCCAGCATTTT. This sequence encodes CASTQGASNQPQHF. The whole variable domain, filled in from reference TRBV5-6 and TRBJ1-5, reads DAGVTQSPTHLIKTRGQQVTLRCSPKSGHDTVSWYQQALGQGPQFIFQYYEEEERQRGNFPDRFSGHQFPNYSSELNVNALLLGDSALYLCASTQGASNQPQHFGDGTRLSIL.

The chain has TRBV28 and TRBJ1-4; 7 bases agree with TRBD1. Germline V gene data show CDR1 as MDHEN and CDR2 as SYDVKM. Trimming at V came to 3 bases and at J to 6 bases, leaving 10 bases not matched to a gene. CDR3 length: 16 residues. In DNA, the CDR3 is TGTGCCAGCAGTTTTAGTGGCCACGGGACAGATGAAAAACTGTTTTTT. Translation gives CASSFSGHGTDEKLFF.

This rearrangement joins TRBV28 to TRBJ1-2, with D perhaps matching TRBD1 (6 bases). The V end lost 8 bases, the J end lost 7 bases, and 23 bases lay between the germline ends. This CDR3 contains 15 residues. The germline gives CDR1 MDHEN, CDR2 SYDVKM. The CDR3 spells CASLSLTQGMGGYTF. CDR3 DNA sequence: TGTGCCAGCCTAAGCCTTACCCAGGGGATGGGTGGCTACACCTTC.